What follows is one T cell receptor beta chain and its context. Using immunoSEQ multiplex PCR, the repertoire was profiled, and TCRdb retains in-frame clones only, with some absent. The sample includes around 80,000 clones, roughly 98% of them seen just once. The sample originates from a study of technical replicates of blood from four donors. From germline, CDR1 is LNHDA and CDR2 SQIVND (reference sequence). The CDR3 runs to 14 residues. The V and J ends lost 8 bases and 2 bases, in that order; junction bases with no gene match: 4. The V gene is TRBV19, the J gene TRBJ2-5, with TRBD1 matching over 11 bases. Sequencing used T cells isolated from PBMCs. The origin of this receptor is a human donor in good health. CDR3 sequence: CASLWDRGQETQYF. The DNA of the CDR3 is TGTGCCAGTCTCTGGGACAGGGGGCAAGAGACCCAGTACTTC.